The entry below gives a single T cell receptor (beta chain) sequence along with its context. Its specificity is not known. For TCR beta, libraries came from iRepertoire HTBI primers and Arm-PCR of CDR3 regions. TCRdb called the multiplex PCR reads again in MiXCR, with one record for every CDR3 protein. The sample consists of about 610,000 distinct CDR3 sequences, 15% to 20% of them appearing once. Per the germline V gene, CDR1 is LNHDA and CDR2 is SQIVND (reference sequence). This CDR3 contains 16 residues. V was shortened by 5 bases and J by 1 base, with 17 bases between the two germline ends. The sample originates from a study of regulatory T cells in long-lasting Graves disease. Documented time point: newly diagnosed GD, antithyroid drugs for less than 3 months. From RNA extracted from PBMCs, the TCR library was made. Study conclusions and caveats: More public clonotypes were shared by persistent patients (around 2,800) than by new patients (around 990). It is possible that accuracy was reduced by the small size of the sample.

This same sample was also part of a study on T cells in Graves' hyperthyroidism and ophthalmopathy.

The chain is built from TRBV19 and TRBJ1-1; weak D call: TRBD1 (5 bases). This receptor was identified in a man aged 18 to 30 with Graves disease. Here the sequenced sample was peripheral blood mononuclear cells (PBMCs), taken at new diagnosis, from a patient treated with antithyroid drugs. The DNA for the CDR3 is TGTGCCAGTAGTGCCAAAGGGAGGGGCCCGAACACTGAAGCTTTCTTT. Its protein product is CASSAKGRGPNTEAFF.